This section outlines one T cell receptor beta chain sequence together with its context. V was trimmed by 2 bases and J by 5 bases, leaving 14 bases between them. This CDR3 contains 15 residues. The germline V gene has CDR1 KGHDR and CDR2 SFDVKD. TCRdb's copy holds only in-frame clones and misses some; the assay was immunoSEQ multiplex PCR. Of 400,000 or so clones listed, approximately 90% are singletons. The sample is drawn from a study of blood T cell repertoires in COVID-19. The sequencing input was peripheral blood. V usage is TRBV24-1 and J usage is TRBJ2-5; no clear D gene. This clonotype was obtained from a man younger than 35 with COVID-19, enrolled during active disease. The CDR3: CATSDSSGRWETQYF. The CDR3 DNA follows: TGTGCCACCAGTGATTCGTCGGGTAGGTGGGAGACCCAGTACTTC.